What follows are 17 T cell receptor beta chains derived from one specimen sequenced in a study of blood T cell repertoires in COVID-19. Produced via immunoSEQ multiplex PCR; TCRdb's table is partial and in-frame only. The sample lists 150,000 to 200,000 clones, roughly four fifths occurring once. Input material: peripheral blood. The receptors were sampled from a woman of 80 years or more with acute or convalescent COVID-19.

This clone appeared once. J is TRBJ1-2 and V is TRBV11-2; 7 bases agree with TRBD1. Losses at the gene ends were 5 bases for V and 4 bases for J; bases not matched to a gene: 7. The CDR3 consists of 14 residues. CDR1 and CDR2 (germline): SGHAT, FQNNGV. The CDR3 is CASSAIRGSYGYTF. The CDR3 nucleotides are TGTGCCAGCAGCGCCATCAGGGGGAGCTATGGCTACACCTTC.

This sequence joins TRBV18 and TRBJ2-5; the D gene is possibly TRBD1 (5 bases). V was shortened by 0 bases and J by 4 bases, with 6 bases between the two germline ends. This CDR3 comprises 13 residues. The germline V gene encodes CDR1 KGHSH and CDR2 LQKENI. CDR3 loop: CASSPPQGETQYF. The CDR3 DNA reads as TGTGCCAGCTCACCACCGCAGGGAGAGACCCAGTACTTC.

The chain carries TRBV5-4 and TRBJ2-7; 12 nucleotides agree with TRBD2. This CDR3 has 15 residues. Per germline, CDR1 SGHNT and CDR2 YYREEE (reference sequence). Trimming cost V 0 bases and J 12 bases; bases outside gene matches: 10. The CDR3 nucleotides are TGTGCCAGCAGCTTGGGGACTAGCGGGACTGAAGGGACGTACTTC. Residues: CASSLGTSGTEGTYF.

The rearrangement uses TRBV5-1 and TRBJ2-1, with 13 bases identical to TRBD2. The CDR3 has 18 amino acids. Germline lookup yields CDR1 SGHRS and CDR2 YFSETQ. J gave up 4 bases and V 1 base, and 8 bases lay outside the gene matches. The CDR3 reads CASSLRTGTSGIYNEQFF. In DNA, the CDR3 is TGCGCCAGCAGCTTGAGGACCGGGACTAGCGGGATTTACAATGAGCAGTTCTTC.

This clone was detected a few times. J is TRBJ1-1 and V is TRBV5-6; 7 bases are a match to TRBD1. There are 18 residues in the CDR3. Germline CDR1 SGHDT, CDR2 YYEEEE. V shed 0 bases, J shed 2 bases, and the junction held 13 bases outside the gene matches. CDR3 DNA sequence: TGTGCCAGCAGCTTGGATAGGGAACAGGGGCGCTCCAACACTGAAGCTTTCTTT. It specifies CASSLDREQGRSNTEAFF.

The V and J genes are TRBV5-6 and TRBJ1-3; tentatively, D is TRBD1 (6 bases). The CDR3 sequence is 15 residues long. CDR1 and CDR2 from the germline V gene are SGHDT and YYEEEE. V was shortened by 4 bases and J by 2 bases, with 13 bases between the two germline ends. The CDR3 DNA follows: TGTGCCAGCAGCCTGGGGGGCCGGGCTGGAAACACCATATATTTT. It is translated as CASSLGGRAGNTIYF.

The gene calls are TRBV11-1 and TRBJ1-1; a weak D match, TRBD1 (5 bases). The CDR3 consists of 13 residues. Trimming stripped 2 bases from V and 7 bases from J, with 11 bases between. Germline assignment: CDR1 SGHAT and CDR2 FQDESV (reference sequence). CDR3: CASSLMGRSEAFF. CDR3 nucleotide sequence: TGTGCCAGCAGCTTAATGGGGCGAAGTGAAGCTTTCTTT.

The CDR3 protein is CASSPPGVETQYF. CDR3 DNA sequence: TGTGCCAGCTCACCACCAGGGGTGGAGACCCAGTACTTC. The chain is built from TRBV18 and TRBJ2-5, with D possibly matching TRBD1 (5 bases). Germline loops: CDR1 KGHSH, CDR2 LQKENI. V dropped 0 bases and J dropped 5 bases, with 7 bases sitting between them. The CDR3 consists of 13 residues.

V is TRBV19 and J is TRBJ1-2, with 7 positions matching TRBD1. The CDR3 sequence is 14 residues long. The V segment lost 5 bases and the J segment 6 bases; nucleotides outside the gene matches: 9. CDR1 LNHDA and CDR2 SQIVND come from the germline V gene (reference sequence). DNA for the CDR3: TGTGCCAGTAGTCTCCAATGGGGACAGCATGGCTACACCTTC. This encodes CASSLQWGQHGYTF.

The J gene is TRBJ1-2, the V gene TRBV7-8; 7 nucleotides agree with TRBD1. Germline values: CDR1 SGHVS, CDR2 FQNEAQ. CDR3 length: 15 amino acids. The V gene end was trimmed by 5 bases and the J gene end by 0 bases; junction bases not matched to a gene: 6. The CDR3 region has the DNA TGTGCCAGCAGCACTCGGACAGGAACTAACTATGGCTACACCTTC. Amino acids: CASSTRTGTNYGYTF.

This clone is a singleton in its sample. V is TRBV19 and J is TRBJ2-2; a possible D gene is TRBD2 (5 bases). The CDR3 length is 14 residues. Looked up from germline, CDR1 is LNHDA and CDR2 is SQIVND (reference sequence). With 5 bases removed from V and 4 bases from J, the gap between germline ends came to 11 bases. Here the CDR3 reads CASSPRGGTGELFF. CDR3 nucleotide sequence: TGTGCCAGTAGTCCCCGGGGTGGCACCGGGGAGCTGTTTTTT.

This chain connects TRBV5-1 to TRBJ1-5; possibly TRBD1 for D (6 bases). CDR1 SGHRS and CDR2 YFSETQ come from the germline V gene. V dropped 0 bases and J dropped 9 bases, with 16 bases sitting between them. The CDR3 has 15 amino acids. The CDR3 here is CASSLDPTGGAPQHF. The CDR3 coding sequence is TGCGCCAGCAGCTTGGACCCGACAGGAGGAGCGCCCCAGCATTTT.

The chain is built from TRBV10-1 and TRBJ1-4, with TRBD1 matching over 10 bases. Germline CDR1 is WNHNN and CDR2 is SYGVQD (reference sequence). J gave up 4 bases and V 6 bases, and 5 bases lay outside the gene matches. The length of the CDR3 is 15 residues. The chain's CDR3 is CASSPGTGDNEKLFF. CDR3 in DNA: TGCGCCAGCAGCCCCGGGACAGGGGATAATGAAAAACTGTTTTTT.

This chain connects TRBV27 to TRBJ1-5, with 7 positions matching TRBD1. CDR3 length: 13 residues. The trim removed 4 bases at V and 9 bases at J, leaving 6 bases unmatched. Germline V lookup: CDR1 MNHEY, CDR2 SMNVEV (reference sequence). In DNA, the CDR3 is TGTGCCAGCAGTTCAGCGACAGGGCGGCCCCAGCATTTT. It encodes CASSSATGRPQHF.

This chain joins TRBV6-5 and TRBJ2-7; TRBD2 agrees at 10 bases. Germline CDR1 reads MNHEY; CDR2 reads SVGAGI. Trimming took 6 bases from V and 1 from J; bases not matched to a gene: 6. The CDR3 sequence is 15 residues long. The CDR3 spells CASRPGAGGSYEQYF. In nucleotides, the CDR3 is TGTGCCAGCAGGCCGGGAGCGGGAGGGTCCTACGAGCAGTACTTC.

The chain employs TRBV30 and TRBJ2-1, with a tentative D call TRBD1 (6 bases). This CDR3 is built from 15 residues. Germline CDR1 is GTSNPN and CDR2 is SVGIG (reference sequence). Trimming took off 2 bases at V and 1 base at J, with 12 bases between the two ends. The CDR3 loop reads CAWSQNRGSYNEQFF. CDR3 coding DNA: TGTGCCTGGAGTCAGAATAGGGGGTCCTACAATGAGCAGTTCTTC.

The chain combines TRBV15 with TRBJ1-5; D is unclear. The CDR3 length is 14 residues. V lost 2 bases and J 3 bases, leaving 8 bases between the germline ends. Germline CDR1 LNHNV, CDR2 YYDKDF (reference sequence). Here the CDR3 reads CATSRRGTNQPQHF. CDR3 in DNA: TGTGCCACCAGCAGACGGGGTACCAATCAGCCCCAGCATTTT.